This TCR beta chain appears in the sequencing data of a study of Tregs in tolerant kidney transplant recipients (dated by TCRdb to 2018 to 2020). Turning to the overall study: The study applied TCRbeta sequencing to find donor-specific regulatory T cells before combined kidney and bone marrow transplantation and then followed those same cells after transplant. Several methods of expanding Tregs specific for an allogeneic donor were compared by TCRbeta repertoire sequencing in a few healthy controls. What the research found in general, with its limitations: Because only a small number of patients were included, the study had limitations, and the results will need to be validated in larger populations as well as under other immunosuppression protocols. Biological reproducibility was not directly assessed, although technical replication error appeared to be minimal. Expanding Tregs with activated donor B cells appeared to identify the most biologically relevant and donor-specific TCRbeta repertoire.

Thawed PBMCs were FACS-sorted into unstimulated Tregs (CD4+CD25+CD127-), CD4+ non-Tregs (CD4+CD25-), CD4 cells and CD8 cells. Healthy control blood was obtained either as purchased buffy coats or from healthy volunteers. Healthy control blood was processed by Ficoll density gradient to PBMCs and cryopreserved; patient PBMCs were collected before and after transplant. The CDR3 starts with the cysteine, ends with the phenylalanine, and has 18 residues. Left in the record is the CDR3 DNA by itself, 54 bases read in frame from the first base. Germline trimming: 0 bases from V, 1 base from J; junction bases outside gene matches: 11. The germline V gene encodes CDR1 SGHRS and CDR2 YFSETQ. For TCRbeta CDR3 sequencing, genomic DNA was extracted from sorted cells using the QIAGEN DNeasy Blood and Tissue Kit. High-throughput TCRbeta CDR3 sequencing was carried out commercially through immunoSEQ, with PCR amplification with bias correction and internal controls included. Per the source publication's procedure: Unique productive TCRbeta sequences were defined by CDR3 nucleotide sequence where primers matched, and otherwise by CDR3 amino acid sequence together with Vbeta and Jbeta genes. To correct sorting error, sequences shared between sorted populations at a frequency ratio of 2:1 or less were removed; the rest were assigned to the higher population. Donor-reactive sequences were defined as at least 5-fold expanded in CFSE-low cells versus unstimulated cells, with frequency of at least 0.01% in CFSE-low cells. Jensen-Shannon divergence, calculated on the top 100 TCRbeta sequences ranked by frequency, was used to quantify repertoire divergence. When a sample had multiple sequencing runs, each run was corrected for sorting error separately and the runs were then pooled. Not all clones reach the TCRdb copy of this immuneACCESS table, which keeps in-frame sequences only. Checked studies attribute under half of the gap to unresolved V genes and leave the rest unexplained. From that table come the V and J calls and clone size; the DNA was used to work out D and trimming. Present in this sample are roughly 250,000 clones, roughly four fifths of which were seen just once. The ten top clones hold less than 0.75% of the sample.

Concerning this clone: Its antigen is unknown. Per-base qualities were not stored, and no clone one base away is much larger.

This clonotype was sampled from a human donor in good health. The sequence joins TRBV5-1 to TRBJ2-7, and TRBD1 matches 9 of the central bases. The sequenced sample consisted of CD4+ T cells from blood. The CDR3: CASSLGTPGQGLSYEQYF. The nucleotides read TGCGCCAGCAGCTTGGGGACCCCGGGACAGGGATTGTCCTACGAGCAGTACTTC.